A selection of T cell receptor beta chains follows, all from one sample in a study of T cell responses to AZD1222 COVID-19 vaccine. Profiled with immunoSEQ multiplex PCR; TCRdb holds only in-frame clones, not every one. Of about 150,000 clones in the sample, 85% to 95% were seen once. This specimen consisted of peripheral blood, obtained 28 days after the second AZD1222 dose. These TCRs come from an adult who received the AZD1222 COVID-19 vaccine. Each CDR3 is given with its conserved first and last residue. The order of the fields is clone size, J gene, D gene, V gene, CDR3 length, CDR3 DNA, CDR3 protein. D genes are given only for firm matches. A row's size may be missing; if present it is once, few, many or a size class.

clone_size: -
j_call: TRBJ1-1
d_call: -
v_call: TRBV7-8
cdr3_length: 17
cdr3_nt: TGTGCCAGCAGCTACCCCGGGTACAGGGTCGGTGGCACTGAAGCTTTCTTT
cdr3_aa: CASSYPGYRVGGTEAFF

clone_size: -
j_call: TRBJ1-2
d_call: -
v_call: TRBV7-6
cdr3_length: 12
cdr3_nt: TGTGCCAGCAGCTCCTTCTTGGGGGGCTACACCTTC
cdr3_aa: CASSSFLGGYTF

clone_size: -
j_call: TRBJ2-7
d_call: TRBD2
v_call: TRBV7-9
cdr3_length: 17
cdr3_nt: TGTGCCAGCAGCAAAGCGGGGTGGGGCGGGAGCTCCTACGAGCAGTACTTC
cdr3_aa: CASSKAGWGGSSYEQYF

clone_size: -
j_call: TRBJ2-7
d_call: -
v_call: TRBV5-8
cdr3_length: 12
cdr3_nt: TGTGCCAGCAGCTGGCTGAACTACGAGCAGTACTTC
cdr3_aa: CASSWLNYEQYF

clone_size: -
j_call: TRBJ2-3
d_call: TRBD2
v_call: TRBV5-4
cdr3_length: 17
cdr3_nt: TGTGCCAGCAGCCCCCCGGAGGTAGCGGGCCGCACAGATACGCAGTATTTT
cdr3_aa: CASSPPEVAGRTDTQYF

clone_size: -
j_call: TRBJ1-5
d_call: TRBD1
v_call: TRBV28
cdr3_length: 18
cdr3_nt: TGTGCCAGCAGTTCATACGGACAGGGGGGAGTGGGCAATCAGCCCCAGCATTTT
cdr3_aa: CASSSYGQGGVGNQPQHF

clone_size: -
j_call: TRBJ2-1
d_call: -
v_call: TRBV27
cdr3_length: 13
cdr3_nt: TGTGCCAGCAGCCGCGGCATCTGGAATGAGCAGTTCTTC
cdr3_aa: CASSRGIWNEQFF

clone_size: few
j_call: TRBJ2-7
d_call: -
v_call: TRBV15
cdr3_length: 18
cdr3_nt: TGTGCCACCAGCAGAGAGAATGTGGACTGGCGAAGTCGGGCCGAGCAGTACTTC
cdr3_aa: CATSRENVDWRSRAEQYF

clone_size: -
j_call: TRBJ2-7
d_call: TRBD1
v_call: TRBV6-5
cdr3_length: 13
cdr3_nt: TGTGCCAGTCGGGACAGGGGGCCGGGGGAGCAGTACTTC
cdr3_aa: CASRDRGPGEQYF

clone_size: -
j_call: TRBJ1-6
d_call: -
v_call: TRBV3-1/TRBV3-2
cdr3_length: 13
cdr3_nt: TGTGCCAGCGCGGGGAGGGAAAATTCACCCCTCCACTTT
cdr3_aa: CASAGRENSPLHF

clone_size: -
j_call: TRBJ1-5
d_call: -
v_call: TRBV12-3/TRBV12-4
cdr3_length: 12
cdr3_nt: TGTGCCAGCAGGCAGGGCAATCAGCCCCAGCATTTT
cdr3_aa: CASRQGNQPQHF

clone_size: -
j_call: TRBJ2-5
d_call: -
v_call: TRBV10-3
cdr3_length: 15
cdr3_nt: TGTGCCATCAGTGACTCCGAGCGGTACCAAGAGACCCAGTACTTC
cdr3_aa: CAISDSERYQETQYF

clone_size: once
j_call: TRBJ1-2
d_call: -
v_call: TRBV21-1
cdr3_length: 15
cdr3_nt: TGTGCCAGCAGCAAAGAGGCAGGGGTACCCTATGGCTACACCTTC
cdr3_aa: CASSKEAGVPYGYTF

clone_size: -
j_call: TRBJ2-2
d_call: TRBD1
v_call: TRBV7-9
cdr3_length: 18
cdr3_nt: TGTGCCAGCAGGCCGCGGATCTCGGGACAGGGAGCCACCGGGGAGCTGTTTTTT
cdr3_aa: CASRPRISGQGATGELFF

clone_size: -
j_call: TRBJ1-5
d_call: TRBD1
v_call: TRBV19
cdr3_length: 16
cdr3_nt: TGTGCCAGTAGTATTCCTAAGGGGGCCAGGGGTCAGCCCCAGCATTTT
cdr3_aa: CASSIPKGARGQPQHF

clone_size: -
j_call: TRBJ2-2
d_call: -
v_call: TRBV7-9
cdr3_length: 14
cdr3_nt: TGTGCCAGCAGCTTAGCACTGCACACCGGGGAGCTGTTTTTT
cdr3_aa: CASSLALHTGELFF

clone_size: -
j_call: TRBJ2-1
d_call: -
v_call: TRBV7-8
cdr3_length: 12
cdr3_nt: TGTGCCAGCAGCGCACCCCCCAATGAGCAGTTCTTC
cdr3_aa: CASSAPPNEQFF

clone_size: -
j_call: TRBJ1-4
d_call: TRBD1
v_call: TRBV6-5
cdr3_length: 14
cdr3_nt: TGTGCCAGCTACACCGGGACAGGGGGCGAAAAACTGTTTTTT
cdr3_aa: CASYTGTGGEKLFF

clone_size: -
j_call: TRBJ2-7
d_call: -
v_call: TRBV10-1
cdr3_length: 15
cdr3_nt: TGCGCCAGCAGTGAGTCGAGACTTAGCTCCTACGAGCAGTACTTC
cdr3_aa: CASSESRLSSYEQYF

clone_size: -
j_call: TRBJ1-6
d_call: -
v_call: TRBV14
cdr3_length: 18
cdr3_nt: TGTGCCAGCAGCCAAGGTCCCTTTCAGGGGAGCTGGAATTCACCCCTCCACTTT
cdr3_aa: CASSQGPFQGSWNSPLHF

clone_size: -
j_call: TRBJ2-2
d_call: -
v_call: TRBV27
cdr3_length: 15
cdr3_nt: TGTGCCAGCGCCAAAGAAGGACAGAGCACCGGGGAGCTGTTTTTT
cdr3_aa: CASAKEGQSTGELFF

clone_size: few
j_call: TRBJ2-7
d_call: TRBD2
v_call: TRBV6-2/TRBV6-3
cdr3_length: 15
cdr3_nt: TGTGCCAGCAGGCCTCTAGCGGGAGGAGTCTACGAGCAGTACTTC
cdr3_aa: CASRPLAGGVYEQYF

clone_size: -
j_call: TRBJ1-2
d_call: TRBD1
v_call: TRBV5-1
cdr3_length: 17
cdr3_nt: TGCGCCAGCAGCTTGACCTCCACCACAGGGGGAATTGGTGGCTACACCTTC
cdr3_aa: CASSLTSTTGGIGGYTF

clone_size: -
j_call: TRBJ1-3
d_call: -
v_call: TRBV28
cdr3_length: 12
cdr3_nt: TGTGCCAGCACCCAGGCTGGAAACACCATATATTTT
cdr3_aa: CASTQAGNTIYF

clone_size: -
j_call: TRBJ2-5
d_call: -
v_call: TRBV5-5
cdr3_length: 15
cdr3_nt: TGTGCCAGCAGCTTGGAGGTTGTTAGGGCTGAGACCCAGTACTTC
cdr3_aa: CASSLEVVRAETQYF

clone_size: once
j_call: TRBJ1-5
d_call: -
v_call: TRBV25-1
cdr3_length: 16
cdr3_nt: TGTGCCAGCAGTCATTCGGATGCGAGGGGATCTCAGCCCCAGCATTTT
cdr3_aa: CASSHSDARGSQPQHF

clone_size: -
j_call: TRBJ2-2
d_call: TRBD1
v_call: TRBV19
cdr3_length: 15
cdr3_nt: TGTGCCAGTAGTCCGGACAGGGTGAACACCGGGGAGCTGTTTTTT
cdr3_aa: CASSPDRVNTGELFF

clone_size: -
j_call: TRBJ1-2
d_call: -
v_call: TRBV19
cdr3_length: 16
cdr3_nt: TGTGCCAGTAGTATAGATCCCCCGACAGGCGTCTATGGCTACACCTTC
cdr3_aa: CASSIDPPTGVYGYTF

clone_size: -
j_call: TRBJ1-1
d_call: TRBD1
v_call: TRBV7-9
cdr3_length: 16
cdr3_nt: TGTGCCAGCAGTCACGACAGGGAGTTAATGAACACTGAAGCTTTCTTT
cdr3_aa: CASSHDRELMNTEAFF

clone_size: -
j_call: TRBJ1-5
d_call: TRBD1
v_call: TRBV19
cdr3_length: 17
cdr3_nt: TGTGCCAGTAGTATAGCAGGGGGACAGGGTCGCAATCAGCCCCAGCATTTT
cdr3_aa: CASSIAGGQGRNQPQHF

clone_size: -
j_call: TRBJ1-3
d_call: -
v_call: TRBV30
cdr3_length: 12
cdr3_nt: TGTGCCTGGAGTTTCAACTTGGGCACCATATATTTT
cdr3_aa: CAWSFNLGTIYF